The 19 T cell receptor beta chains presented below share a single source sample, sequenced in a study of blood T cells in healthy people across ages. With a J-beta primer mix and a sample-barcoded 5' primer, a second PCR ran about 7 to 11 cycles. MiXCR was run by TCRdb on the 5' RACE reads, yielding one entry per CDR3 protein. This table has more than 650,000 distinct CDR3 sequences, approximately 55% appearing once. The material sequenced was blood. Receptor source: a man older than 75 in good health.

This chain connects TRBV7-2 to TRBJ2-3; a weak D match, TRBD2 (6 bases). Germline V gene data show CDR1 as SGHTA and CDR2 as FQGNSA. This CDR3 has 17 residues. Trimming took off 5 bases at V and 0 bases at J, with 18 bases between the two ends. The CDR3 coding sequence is TGTGCCAGCAGCCCCCGGACTAACGGGCAAAGCACAGATACGCAGTATTTT. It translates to CASSPRTNGQSTDTQYF.

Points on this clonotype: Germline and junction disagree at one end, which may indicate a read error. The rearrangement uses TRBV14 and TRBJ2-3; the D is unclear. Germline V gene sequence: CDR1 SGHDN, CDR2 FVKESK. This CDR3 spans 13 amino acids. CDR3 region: CANSRRVTDTQYF. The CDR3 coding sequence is TGTGCCAACAGCCGGCGAGTCACAGATACGCAGTATTTT.

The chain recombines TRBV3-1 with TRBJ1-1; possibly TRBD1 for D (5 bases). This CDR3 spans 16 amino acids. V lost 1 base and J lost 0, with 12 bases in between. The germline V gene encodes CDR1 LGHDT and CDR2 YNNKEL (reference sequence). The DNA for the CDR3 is TGTGCCAGCAGCCAAGGCGGGGCGGTGATGAACACTGAAGCTTTCTTT. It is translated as CASSQGGAVMNTEAFF.

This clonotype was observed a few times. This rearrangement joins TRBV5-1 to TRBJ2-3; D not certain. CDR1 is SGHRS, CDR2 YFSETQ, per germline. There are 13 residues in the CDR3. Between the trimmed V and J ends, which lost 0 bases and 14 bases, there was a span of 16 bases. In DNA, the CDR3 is TGCGCCAGCAGCTTGGACGGTTTAGGGTACGCGTATTTT. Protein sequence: CASSLDGLGYAYF.

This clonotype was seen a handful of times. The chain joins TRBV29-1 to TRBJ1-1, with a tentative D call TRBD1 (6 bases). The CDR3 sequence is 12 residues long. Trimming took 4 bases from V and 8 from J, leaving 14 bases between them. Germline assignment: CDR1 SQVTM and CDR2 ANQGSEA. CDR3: CSVGGGKLEAFF. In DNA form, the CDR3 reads TGCAGCGTTGGAGGGGGGAAGTTAGAAGCTTTCTTT.

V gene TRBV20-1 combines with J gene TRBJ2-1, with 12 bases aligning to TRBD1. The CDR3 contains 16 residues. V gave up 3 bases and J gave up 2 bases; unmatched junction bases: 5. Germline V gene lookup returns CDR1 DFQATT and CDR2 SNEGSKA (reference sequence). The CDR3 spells CSARPGTGGAYNEQFF. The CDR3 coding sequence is TGCAGTGCTAGGCCCGGGACAGGGGGCGCCTACAATGAGCAGTTCTTC.

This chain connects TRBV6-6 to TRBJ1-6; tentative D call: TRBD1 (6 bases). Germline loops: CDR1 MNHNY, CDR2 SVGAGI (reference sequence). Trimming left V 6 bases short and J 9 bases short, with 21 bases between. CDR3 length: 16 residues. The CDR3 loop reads CASSSEGGRAGSPLHF. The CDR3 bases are TGTGCCAGCAGCTCCGAAGGGGGGAGAGCAGGTTCACCCCTCCACTTT.

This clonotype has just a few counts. CDR3 coding DNA: TGTGCCAGCAGCCCCGCCCCGTTCCAGACCCAGTACTTC. This translates into CASSPAPFQTQYF. The V and J genes are TRBV5-5 and TRBJ2-4; D unclear. The J call is in doubt because the DNA end fits TRBJ2-5 better. The CDR3 covers 13 residues. From germline, CDR1 is SGHKS and CDR2 YYEKEE (reference sequence).

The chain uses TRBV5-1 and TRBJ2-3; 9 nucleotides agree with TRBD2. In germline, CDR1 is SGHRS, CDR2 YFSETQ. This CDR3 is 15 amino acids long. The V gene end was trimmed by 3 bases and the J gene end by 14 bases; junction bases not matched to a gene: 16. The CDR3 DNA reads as TGCGCCAGCAGCTCGACTAGCGGAGGCCTCGGGGACGCGTATTTT. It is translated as CASSSTSGGLGDAYF. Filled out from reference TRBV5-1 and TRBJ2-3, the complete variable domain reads KAGVTQTPRYLIKTRGQQVTLSCSPISGHRSVSWYQQTPGQGLQFLFEYFSETQRNKGNFPGRFSGRQFSNSRSEMNVSTLELGDSALYLCASSSTSGGLGDAYFGPGTRLTVL.

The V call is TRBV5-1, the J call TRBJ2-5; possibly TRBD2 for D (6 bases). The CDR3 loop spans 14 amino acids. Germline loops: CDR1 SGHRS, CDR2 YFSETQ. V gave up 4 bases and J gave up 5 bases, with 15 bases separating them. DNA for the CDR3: TGCGCCAGCAGCACGGGGGATATTCTGGAGACCCAGTACTTC. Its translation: CASSTGDILETQYF.

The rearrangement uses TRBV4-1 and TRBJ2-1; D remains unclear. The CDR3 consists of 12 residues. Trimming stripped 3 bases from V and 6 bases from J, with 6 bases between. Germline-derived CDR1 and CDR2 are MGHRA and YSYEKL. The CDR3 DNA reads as TGCGCCAGCAGCCACCCTCCCAATGAGCAGTTCTTC. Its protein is CASSHPPNEQFF.

The CDR3 sequence: CASKPSTGEFYEQYF. The CDR3 coding sequence is TGTGCCAGCAAGCCGTCAACAGGAGAGTTTTACGAGCAGTACTTC. V gene TRBV6-1 combines with J gene TRBJ2-7; the D gene is possibly TRBD1 (5 bases). Trimming took 7 bases from V and 4 from J, leaving 20 bases between them. CDR3 size: 15 residues. Germline CDR1 reads MNHNS; CDR2 reads SASEGT.

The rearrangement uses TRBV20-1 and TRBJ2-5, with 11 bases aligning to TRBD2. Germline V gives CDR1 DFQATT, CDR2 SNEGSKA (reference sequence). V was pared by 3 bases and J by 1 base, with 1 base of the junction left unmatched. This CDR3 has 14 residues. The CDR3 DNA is TGCAGTGCTAGGGGGACTAGCGGCCAAGAGACCCAGTACTTC. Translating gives CSARGTSGQETQYF.

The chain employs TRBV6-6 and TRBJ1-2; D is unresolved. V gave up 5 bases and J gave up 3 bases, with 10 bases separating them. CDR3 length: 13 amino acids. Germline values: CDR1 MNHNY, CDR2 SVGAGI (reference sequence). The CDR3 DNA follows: TGTGCCAGCAGTCGCACCACGGACTATGGCTACACCTTC. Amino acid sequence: CASSRTTDYGYTF.

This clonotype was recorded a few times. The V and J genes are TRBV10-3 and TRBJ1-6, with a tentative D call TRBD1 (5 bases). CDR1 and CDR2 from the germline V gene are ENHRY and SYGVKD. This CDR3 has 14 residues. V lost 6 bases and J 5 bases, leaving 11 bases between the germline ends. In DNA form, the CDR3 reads TGTGCCATCAGATCCCCCAGGGATAATTCACCCCTCCACTTT. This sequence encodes CAIRSPRDNSPLHF.

The CDR3 DNA is TGTGCCAGCAGCTTCACTAAGGGTACCTACAATGAGCAGTTCTTC. The encoded protein is CASSFTKGTYNEQFF. V usage is TRBV7-3 and J usage is TRBJ2-1; D gene uncertain. Germline CDR1 and CDR2: SGHTA and FQGTGA. V was clipped by 3 bases and J by 2 bases, with 11 bases between them. The CDR3 totals 15 residues.

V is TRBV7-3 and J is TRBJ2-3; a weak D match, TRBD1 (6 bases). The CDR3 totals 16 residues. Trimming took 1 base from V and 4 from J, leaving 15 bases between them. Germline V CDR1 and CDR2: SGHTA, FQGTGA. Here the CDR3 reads CASSLSRGPPADTQYF. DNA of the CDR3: TGTGCCAGCAGCTTAAGCAGGGGTCCACCGGCAGATACGCAGTATTTT.

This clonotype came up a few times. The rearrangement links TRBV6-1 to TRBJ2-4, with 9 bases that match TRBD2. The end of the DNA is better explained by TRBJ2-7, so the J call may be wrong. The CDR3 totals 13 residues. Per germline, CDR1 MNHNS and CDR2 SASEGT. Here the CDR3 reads CASHLAGRNEQYF. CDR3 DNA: TGTGCCAGCCACCTAGCGGGACGTAACGAGCAGTACTTC.

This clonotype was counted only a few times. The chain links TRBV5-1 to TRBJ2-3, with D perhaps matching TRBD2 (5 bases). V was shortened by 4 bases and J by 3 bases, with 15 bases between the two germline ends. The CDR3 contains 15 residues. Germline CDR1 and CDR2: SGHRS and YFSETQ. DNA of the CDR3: TGCGCCAGCAGCCAGGCCCGACTACCAACAGATACGCAGTATTTT. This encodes CASSQARLPTDTQYF.